This is a list of T cell receptor beta chains from one sample in a study of siplizumab effects on memory and regulatory T cells. TCRdb keeps only in-frame clones here, not all; method: immunoSEQ multiplex PCR. Among about 100,000 clones listed, around 94% were seen once. Sequencing was performed on Tregs sorted from blood. These receptors were taken from a human donor in good health. The CDR3 runs from the conserved cysteine through the conserved F or W. The order of the fields is J gene, D gene, V gene, clone size, CDR3 DNA, CDR3 protein. D genes are given only for firm matches. The size of a clone is reported for some rows only, either as once, few or many, or as a class for expanded clones.

j_call: TRBJ1-4
d_call: TRBD1
v_call: TRBV29-1
clone_size: -
cdr3_nt: TGCAGCGTTGACCTGGGACAGGGGGCTTTAGGTGAAAAACTGTTTTTT
cdr3_aa: CSVDLGQGALGEKLFF

j_call: TRBJ2-5
d_call: TRBD2
v_call: TRBV29-1
clone_size: -
cdr3_nt: TGCAGCCCTGGGGTAGCGGGAGATCAAGAGACCCAGTACTTC
cdr3_aa: CSPGVAGDQETQYF

j_call: TRBJ1-4
d_call: -
v_call: TRBV5-1
clone_size: -
cdr3_nt: TGCGCCAGCAGCTTGAAGGGGCAGGGCGAAAAACTGTTTTTT
cdr3_aa: CASSLKGQGEKLFF

j_call: TRBJ2-7
d_call: TRBD2
v_call: TRBV27
clone_size: -
cdr3_nt: TGTGCCAGCAGTCCCGTGGGGGGGTCTTACGAGCAGTACTTC
cdr3_aa: CASSPVGGSYEQYF

j_call: TRBJ2-7
d_call: TRBD1
v_call: TRBV6-5
clone_size: once
cdr3_nt: TGTGCCAGCAGTTACACCGGGACAGGGGCTGGCGAGCAGTACTTC
cdr3_aa: CASSYTGTGAGEQYF

j_call: TRBJ2-7
d_call: -
v_call: TRBV7-3
clone_size: few
cdr3_nt: TGTGCCAGCAGCTCCCCCTGGGAGCAGTACTTC
cdr3_aa: CASSSPWEQYF

j_call: TRBJ2-1
d_call: TRBD2
v_call: TRBV9
clone_size: -
cdr3_nt: TGTGCCAGCAGCCCGGGTAGACTAGCGGGCAATGAGCAGTTCTTC
cdr3_aa: CASSPGRLAGNEQFF

j_call: TRBJ2-7
d_call: -
v_call: TRBV28
clone_size: -
cdr3_nt: TGTGCCAGCATCCCGCCCGGGGCCCGCGAGCAGTACTTC
cdr3_aa: CASIPPGAREQYF

j_call: TRBJ2-3
d_call: -
v_call: TRBV7-9
clone_size: -
cdr3_nt: TGTGCCAGCAGCTTTTATGGGAGAGGGACAGATACGCAGTATTTT
cdr3_aa: CASSFYGRGTDTQYF

j_call: TRBJ2-1
d_call: -
v_call: TRBV7-2
clone_size: -
cdr3_nt: TGTGCCAGCAGCTTAAGGGTTGGCTGGGAGCAGTTCTTC
cdr3_aa: CASSLRVGWEQFF

j_call: TRBJ2-1
d_call: TRBD2
v_call: TRBV7-9
clone_size: -
cdr3_nt: TGTGCCAGCAGCCGGCGGGCTAGCGGAGACAATGAGCAGTTCTTC
cdr3_aa: CASSRRASGDNEQFF

j_call: TRBJ2-5
d_call: -
v_call: TRBV27
clone_size: -
cdr3_nt: TGTGCCAGCAGTTTATATACATCAGGGAGAGAGACCCAGTACTTC
cdr3_aa: CASSLYTSGRETQYF

j_call: TRBJ2-4
d_call: -
v_call: TRBV5-1
clone_size: -
cdr3_nt: TGCGCCAGCAGCTTGGAGTCTGGGGGGCTTCGGTTTCAGTACTTC
cdr3_aa: CASSLESGGLRFQYF

j_call: TRBJ1-1
d_call: TRBD1
v_call: TRBV11-1
clone_size: -
cdr3_nt: TGTGCCAGCAGCTTGGACAGGAGGTTGGGAGCTTTCTTT
cdr3_aa: CASSLDRRLGAFF

j_call: TRBJ2-1
d_call: TRBD1
v_call: TRBV18
clone_size: -
cdr3_nt: TGTGCCAGCTCGCTGGGACAGAGCGATGAGCAGTTCTTC
cdr3_aa: CASSLGQSDEQFF

j_call: TRBJ1-2
d_call: -
v_call: TRBV9
clone_size: -
cdr3_nt: TGTGCCAGCAGCGTAGACGCTTCTACCTATGGCTACACCTTC
cdr3_aa: CASSVDASTYGYTF

j_call: TRBJ1-5
d_call: TRBD1
v_call: TRBV7-9
clone_size: -
cdr3_nt: TGTGCCAGCAGCTTAGATAGACAGGGTAATCAGCCCCAGCATTTT
cdr3_aa: CASSLDRQGNQPQHF

j_call: TRBJ1-2
d_call: -
v_call: TRBV7-9
clone_size: -
cdr3_nt: TGTGCCAGCAGCTCCCAGGTGCCAGCTAACTATGGCTACACCTTC
cdr3_aa: CASSSQVPANYGYTF

j_call: TRBJ1-5
d_call: -
v_call: TRBV18
clone_size: -
cdr3_nt: TGTGCCAGCTCACCAACAGGGCGAGAACAGCCCCAGCATTTT
cdr3_aa: CASSPTGREQPQHF

j_call: TRBJ2-5
d_call: TRBD2
v_call: TRBV9
clone_size: -
cdr3_nt: TGTGCCAGCAGCGTAGATTTTGGGAGGGGCGGGAGAATAGAGACCCAGTACTTC
cdr3_aa: CASSVDFGRGGRIETQYF

j_call: TRBJ2-7
d_call: -
v_call: TRBV7-9
clone_size: -
cdr3_nt: TGTGCCAGCAGCTTAGGTCTTTCGGGTGCCAGCTCCTACGAGCAGTACTTC
cdr3_aa: CASSLGLSGASSYEQYF

j_call: TRBJ1-1
d_call: -
v_call: TRBV20-1
clone_size: -
cdr3_nt: TGCAGTGCTTATGTGAACACTGAAGCTTTCTTT
cdr3_aa: CSAYVNTEAFF

j_call: TRBJ1-2
d_call: -
v_call: TRBV23-1
clone_size: -
cdr3_nt: TGCGCCAGCAGTCACTTGACGGAATGCTATGGCTACACCTTC
cdr3_aa: CASSHLTECYGYTF

j_call: TRBJ2-7
d_call: -
v_call: TRBV5-8
clone_size: -
cdr3_nt: TGTGCCAGCACCCTTAGGCCCGGTTACGAGCAGTACTTC
cdr3_aa: CASTLRPGYEQYF

j_call: TRBJ2-3
d_call: TRBD2
v_call: TRBV4-2
clone_size: -
cdr3_nt: TGTGCCAGCAGCCAAGCTACCAGGGCTAGCGGGTTAACAGATACGCAGTATTTT
cdr3_aa: CASSQATRASGLTDTQYF

j_call: TRBJ1-2
d_call: -
v_call: TRBV6-1
clone_size: -
cdr3_nt: TGTGCCAGCACCGGGGAGGGACGGGGCTACACCTTC
cdr3_aa: CASTGEGRGYTF

j_call: TRBJ1-5
d_call: -
v_call: TRBV7-8
clone_size: -
cdr3_nt: TGTGCCAGCAGCTTAGCGGCGGGGGGAAGTTATAGCAATCAGCCCCAGCATTTT
cdr3_aa: CASSLAAGGSYSNQPQHF

j_call: TRBJ1-3
d_call: -
v_call: TRBV21-1
clone_size: -
cdr3_nt: TGTGCCAGCAGCAACCCCGGGGGGGTCCGGGTATGTGGAAACACCATATATTTT
cdr3_aa: CASSNPGGVRVCGNTIYF

j_call: TRBJ1-5
d_call: -
v_call: TRBV19
clone_size: -
cdr3_nt: TGTGCCAGTAGGAATACAGGGCTTCCGAATCAGCCCCAGCATTTT
cdr3_aa: CASRNTGLPNQPQHF

j_call: TRBJ1-1
d_call: -
v_call: TRBV2
clone_size: -
cdr3_nt: TGTGCCAGCACTCCGTGGGGGGGGACTGAAGCTTTCTTT
cdr3_aa: CASTPWGGTEAFF

j_call: TRBJ1-3
d_call: -
v_call: TRBV7-2
clone_size: -
cdr3_nt: TGTGCCAGCAGCTTAGGCCAGGGGACCCGCTCTGGAAACACCATATATTTT
cdr3_aa: CASSLGQGTRSGNTIYF

j_call: TRBJ1-5
d_call: -
v_call: TRBV7-2
clone_size: -
cdr3_nt: TGTGCCAGCAGCTTTAGGGGCTCGGGGAACCAGCCCCAGCATTTT
cdr3_aa: CASSFRGSGNQPQHF

j_call: TRBJ2-3
d_call: -
v_call: TRBV5-1
clone_size: -
cdr3_nt: TGCGCCAGCAGCAAAACTAGCACCACAGATACGCAGTATTTT
cdr3_aa: CASSKTSTTDTQYF

j_call: TRBJ2-3
d_call: -
v_call: TRBV6-6
clone_size: -
cdr3_nt: TGTGCCAGCAAAAAACGGCAGACATACCATACAGATACGCAGTATTTT
cdr3_aa: CASKKRQTYHTDTQYF

j_call: TRBJ2-1
d_call: TRBD2
v_call: TRBV18
clone_size: -
cdr3_nt: TGTGCCAGCTCACCACTAGCGGGAGGGTTCAATGAGCAGTTCTTC
cdr3_aa: CASSPLAGGFNEQFF

j_call: TRBJ2-3
d_call: TRBD2
v_call: TRBV4-2
clone_size: -
cdr3_nt: TGTGCCAGCAGCCAAGAGGGAGCGGGGCGCAGCACAGATACGCAGTATTTT
cdr3_aa: CASSQEGAGRSTDTQYF

j_call: TRBJ2-1
d_call: -
v_call: TRBV15
clone_size: once
cdr3_nt: TGTGCCACCAGCAGACAAGTGGAGCAGTTCTTC
cdr3_aa: CATSRQVEQFF

j_call: TRBJ2-5
d_call: -
v_call: TRBV27
clone_size: -
cdr3_nt: TGTGCCAGCAGTCCACTGGGTTCGGGGCGCCAAGAGACCCAGTACTTC
cdr3_aa: CASSPLGSGRQETQYF

j_call: TRBJ1-2
d_call: -
v_call: TRBV4-1
clone_size: -
cdr3_nt: TGCGCCAGCAGCCAAGTCAGCTCGGGTGGCTACACCTTC
cdr3_aa: CASSQVSSGGYTF

j_call: TRBJ1-6
d_call: -
v_call: TRBV5-1
clone_size: -
cdr3_nt: TGCGCCAGTCGTATAAGGGGGATCCCTTCACCCCTCCACTTT
cdr3_aa: CASRIRGIPSPLHF

j_call: TRBJ1-1
d_call: TRBD1
v_call: TRBV28
clone_size: -
cdr3_nt: TGTGCCAGCAGTCCGTCGACAGGGTTCGGCACTGAAGCTTTCTTT
cdr3_aa: CASSPSTGFGTEAFF

j_call: TRBJ1-1
d_call: -
v_call: TRBV14
clone_size: -
cdr3_nt: TGTGCCAGCAGCCAAGGCTCGGGCGGCACTGAAGCTTTCTTT
cdr3_aa: CASSQGSGGTEAFF

j_call: TRBJ1-5
d_call: -
v_call: TRBV6-1
clone_size: -
cdr3_nt: TGTGCCAGCAGTGACCGAGGTCATAGCAATCAGCCCCAGCATTTT
cdr3_aa: CASSDRGHSNQPQHF

j_call: TRBJ2-7
d_call: TRBD1
v_call: TRBV27
clone_size: -
cdr3_nt: TGTGCCAGCAGTTTATCGCCGGGACAGGGACACTACGAGCAGTACTTC
cdr3_aa: CASSLSPGQGHYEQYF

j_call: TRBJ2-7
d_call: TRBD2
v_call: TRBV27
clone_size: -
cdr3_nt: TGTGCCAGCAGGCGATCGACTAGCGGATCCTACGAGCAGTACTTC
cdr3_aa: CASRRSTSGSYEQYF

j_call: TRBJ2-5
d_call: TRBD1
v_call: TRBV7-8
clone_size: -
cdr3_nt: TGTGCCAGCAGCCCTAGGGACAGACTCCAAGAGACCCAGTACTTC
cdr3_aa: CASSPRDRLQETQYF

j_call: TRBJ2-1
d_call: TRBD2
v_call: TRBV5-5
clone_size: -
cdr3_nt: TGTGCCAGCAGCTTAGTAGCGGGAAACTACAATGAGCAGTTCTTC
cdr3_aa: CASSLVAGNYNEQFF

j_call: TRBJ2-7
d_call: TRBD2
v_call: TRBV6-1
clone_size: -
cdr3_nt: TGTGCCAGCAGTGAACGAATTTCGGCTAGCGGGAGCTTTTGGGAGCAGTACTTC
cdr3_aa: CASSERISASGSFWEQYF

j_call: TRBJ1-4
d_call: -
v_call: TRBV15
clone_size: -
cdr3_nt: TGTGCCACCAGCAGAGATTTGGGCCCCAGAGATGAAAAACTGTTTTTT
cdr3_aa: CATSRDLGPRDEKLFF

j_call: TRBJ2-1
d_call: -
v_call: TRBV4-2
clone_size: once
cdr3_nt: TGTGCCAGCAGTCGCCGACTCCAGAACAATGAGCAGTTCTTC
cdr3_aa: CASSRRLQNNEQFF